This T cell receptor (beta chain) is drawn from a study of identifying expanded T cells in peripheral blood. General study points: Technical replicates showed approximately 1.2 changed clones; two weeks 15 to 20; four weeks 19. Variance in clone template counts between approximately two-week samples significantly increased with total template count across all healthy donors.

Healthy donors had no documented immune events, such as infections, while sampled. Profiling relied on immunoSEQ multiplex PCR, and the TCRdb table lists in-frame clones only, not all of them. The table has fewer than 130,000 clones, around 89% seen once; the top ten hold about a sixth. Note on this clone: Its antigen is unidentified.

V lost 6 bases, J lost 2 bases, and 3 bases stayed unmatched. This CDR3 contains 14 residues. Looked up from germline, CDR1 is LNHDA and CDR2 is SQIVND (reference sequence). Sequencing was performed on blood. The receptor was derived from a person aged 18 to 75 in good health. The rearrangement links TRBV19 to TRBJ1-2, with 10 bases matching TRBD1. CDR3 bases: TGTGCCAGTAGAACGGGACAGGGGAACTATGGCTACACCTTC. This codes for CASRTGQGNYGYTF.